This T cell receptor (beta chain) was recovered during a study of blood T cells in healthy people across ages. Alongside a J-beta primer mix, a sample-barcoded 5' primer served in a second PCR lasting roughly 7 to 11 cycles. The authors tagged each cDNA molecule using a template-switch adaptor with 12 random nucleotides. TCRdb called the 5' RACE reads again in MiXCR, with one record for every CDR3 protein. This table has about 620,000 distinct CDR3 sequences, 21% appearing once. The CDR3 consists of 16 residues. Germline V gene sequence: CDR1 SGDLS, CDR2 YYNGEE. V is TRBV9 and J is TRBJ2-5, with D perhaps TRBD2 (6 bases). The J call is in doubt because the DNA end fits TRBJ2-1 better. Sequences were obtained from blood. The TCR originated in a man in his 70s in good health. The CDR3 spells CASSVAGGPGSQEQFF. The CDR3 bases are TGTGCCAGCAGCGTAGCCGGGGGTCCAGGGTCACAGGAGCAGTTCTTC.